This TCR beta chain was captured by sequencing in a study of T cell repertoires in cytomegalovirus infection. Whole-study context: Indications of both CMV infection and matching HLA type were provided by public TCR beta signatures.

For this clonotype: Its target is not known.

Study-level findings and limits: People with CMV and the relevant HLA were identified by cumulative public TCR beta family frequency. HLA-C-restricted CMV-specific TCR beta clonotypes were dominant in the ex vivo response.

TCRdb used MiXCR to reprocess the reads, holding one entry per CDR3 protein. The sample contains about 130,000 distinct CDR3 sequences, 7.5% to 9% of which appear only once. Looked up from germline, CDR1 is DFQATT and CDR2 is SNEGSKA (reference sequence). V lost 1 base, J lost 2 bases, and 16 bases lay in between. The CDR3 contains 16 residues. Source material: PBMCs. This receptor was obtained from a human donor in good health (CMV status not recorded). Some clones in this sample may be carry-over from other donors' samples. The chain joins TRBV20-1 to TRBJ2-3; a weak D match, TRBD1 (6 bases). The CDR3: CSARGGTGWNTDTQYF. DNA of the CDR3: TGCAGTGCTAGAGGGGGTACAGGGTGGAACACAGATACGCAGTATTTT.